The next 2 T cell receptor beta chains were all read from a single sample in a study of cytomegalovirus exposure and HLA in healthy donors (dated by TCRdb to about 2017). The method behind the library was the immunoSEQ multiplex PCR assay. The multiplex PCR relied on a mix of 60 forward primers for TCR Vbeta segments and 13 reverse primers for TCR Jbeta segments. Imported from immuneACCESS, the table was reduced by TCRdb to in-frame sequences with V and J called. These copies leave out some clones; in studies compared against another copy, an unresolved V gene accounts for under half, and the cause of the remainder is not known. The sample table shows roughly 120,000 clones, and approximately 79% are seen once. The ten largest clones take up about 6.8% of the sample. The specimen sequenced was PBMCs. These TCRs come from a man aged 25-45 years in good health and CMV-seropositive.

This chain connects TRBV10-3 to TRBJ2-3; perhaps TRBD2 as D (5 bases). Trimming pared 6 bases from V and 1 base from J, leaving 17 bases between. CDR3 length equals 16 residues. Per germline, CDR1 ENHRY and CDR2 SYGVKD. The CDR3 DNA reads TGTGCCATCAGCCCCTTGTTGGGGAGTGGCACAGATACGCAGTATTTT. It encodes CAISPLLGSGTDTQYF.

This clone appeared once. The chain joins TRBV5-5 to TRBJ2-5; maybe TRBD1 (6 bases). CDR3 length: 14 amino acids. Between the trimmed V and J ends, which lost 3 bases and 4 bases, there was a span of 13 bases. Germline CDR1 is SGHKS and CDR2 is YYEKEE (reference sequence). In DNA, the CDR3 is TGTGCCAGCAGCTACCTGACAGGAGCAGAGACCCAGTACTTC. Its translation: CASSYLTGAETQYF.